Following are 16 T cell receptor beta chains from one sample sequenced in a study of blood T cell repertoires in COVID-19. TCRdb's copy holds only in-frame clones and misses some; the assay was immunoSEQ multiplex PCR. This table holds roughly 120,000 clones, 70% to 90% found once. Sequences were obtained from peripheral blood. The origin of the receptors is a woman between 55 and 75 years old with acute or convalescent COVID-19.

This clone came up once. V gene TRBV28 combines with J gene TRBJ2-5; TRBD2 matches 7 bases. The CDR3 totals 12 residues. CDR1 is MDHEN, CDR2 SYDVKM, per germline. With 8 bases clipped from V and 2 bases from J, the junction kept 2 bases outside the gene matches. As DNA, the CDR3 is TGTGCCAGCGGGGGGGGGCAAGAGACCCAGTACTTC. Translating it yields CASGGGQETQYF. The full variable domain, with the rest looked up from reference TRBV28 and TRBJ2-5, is DVKVTQSSRYLVKRTGEKVFLECVQDMDHENMFWYRQDPGLGLRLIYFSYDVKMKEKGDIPEGYSVSREKKERFSLILESASTNQTSMYLCASGGGQETQYFGPGTRLLVL.

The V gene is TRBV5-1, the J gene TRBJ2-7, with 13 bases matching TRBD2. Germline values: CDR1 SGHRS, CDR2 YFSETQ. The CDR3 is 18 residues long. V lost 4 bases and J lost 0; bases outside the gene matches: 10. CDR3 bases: TGCGCCAGCAGCCCTGGGGGGACTAGCGGGACCCTCTCCTACGAGCAGTACTTC. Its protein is CASSPGGTSGTLSYEQYF.

CDR3 bases: TGTGCCAGCAGCTTCGGACAGGGGGTGGGTGGCTACACCTTC. Translating gives CASSFGQGVGGYTF. V usage is TRBV2 and J usage is TRBJ1-2; 10 bases fit TRBD1. CDR3 length: 14 residues. From germline, CDR1 is SNHLY and CDR2 FYNNEI. After removal of 6 bases from V and 7 bases from J, the junction contained 8 bases not matched to a gene. The complete variable domain, with remaining parts taken from reference TRBV2 and TRBJ1-2, reads EPEVTQTPSHQVTQMGQEVILRCVPISNHLYFYWYRQILGQKVEFLVSFYNNEISEKSEIFDDQFSVERPDGSNFTLKIRSTKLEDSAMYFCASSFGQGVGGYTFGSGTRLTVV.

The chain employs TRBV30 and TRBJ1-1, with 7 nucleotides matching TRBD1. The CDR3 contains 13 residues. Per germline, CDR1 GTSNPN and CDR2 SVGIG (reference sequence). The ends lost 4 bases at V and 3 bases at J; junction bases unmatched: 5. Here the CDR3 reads CAWMRQGYTEAFF. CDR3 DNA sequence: TGTGCCTGGATGAGACAGGGTTACACTGAAGCTTTCTTT.

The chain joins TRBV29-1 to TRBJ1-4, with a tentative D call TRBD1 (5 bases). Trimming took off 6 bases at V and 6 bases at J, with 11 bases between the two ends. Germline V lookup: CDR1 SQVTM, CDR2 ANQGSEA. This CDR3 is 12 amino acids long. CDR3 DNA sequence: TGCAGCGTCTCTGGGGGGGATGAAAAACTGTTTTTT. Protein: CSVSGGDEKLFF.

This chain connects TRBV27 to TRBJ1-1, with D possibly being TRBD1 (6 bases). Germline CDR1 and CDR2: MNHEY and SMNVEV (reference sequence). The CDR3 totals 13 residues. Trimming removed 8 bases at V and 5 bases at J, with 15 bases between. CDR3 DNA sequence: TGTGCCAGCGAATTGTGCCAGGGGACTGAAGCTTTCTTT. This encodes CASELCQGTEAFF.

DNA of the CDR3: TGTGCCAGTACCCCGGACAGGGCGGGCACAGATACGCAGTATTTT. The encoded protein is CASTPDRAGTDTQYF. The rearrangement links TRBV19 to TRBJ2-3; TRBD1 agrees at 8 bases. CDR3 length equals 15 residues. V lost 7 bases to trimming and J lost 1 base; unmatched junction nucleotides: 7. Germline assignment: CDR1 LNHDA and CDR2 SQIVND (reference sequence).

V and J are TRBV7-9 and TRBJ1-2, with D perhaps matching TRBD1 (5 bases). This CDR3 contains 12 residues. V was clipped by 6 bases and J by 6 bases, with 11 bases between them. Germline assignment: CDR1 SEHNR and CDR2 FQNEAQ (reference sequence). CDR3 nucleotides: TGTGCCAGCAGGAAATCAGGGCATGGCTACACCTTC. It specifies CASRKSGHGYTF. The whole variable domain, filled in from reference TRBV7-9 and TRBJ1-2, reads DTGVSQNPRHKITKRGQNVTFRCDPISEHNRLYWYRQTLGQGPEFLTYFQNEAQLEKSRLLSDRFSAERPKGSFSTLEIQRTEQGDSAMYLCASRKSGHGYTFGSGTRLTVV.

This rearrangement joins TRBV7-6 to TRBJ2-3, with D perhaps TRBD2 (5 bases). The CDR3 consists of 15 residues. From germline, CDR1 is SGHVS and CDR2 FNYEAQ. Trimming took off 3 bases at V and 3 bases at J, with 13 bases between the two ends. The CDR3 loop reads CASSFVASGTDTQYF. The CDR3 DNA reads TGTGCCAGCAGCTTTGTAGCGTCTGGGACAGATACGCAGTATTTT.

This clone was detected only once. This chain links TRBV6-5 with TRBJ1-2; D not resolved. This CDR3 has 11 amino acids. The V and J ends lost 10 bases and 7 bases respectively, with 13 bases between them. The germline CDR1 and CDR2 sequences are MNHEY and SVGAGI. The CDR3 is CATTSGLGYTF. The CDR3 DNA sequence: TGTGCCACCACCAGCGGTCTTGGCTACACCTTC.

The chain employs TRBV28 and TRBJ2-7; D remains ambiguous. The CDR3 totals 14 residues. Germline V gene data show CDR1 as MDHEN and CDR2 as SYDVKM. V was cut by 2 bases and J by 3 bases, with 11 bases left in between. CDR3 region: CASSLIQSGYEQYF. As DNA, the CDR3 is TGTGCCAGCAGTTTAATCCAGTCTGGCTACGAGCAGTACTTC.

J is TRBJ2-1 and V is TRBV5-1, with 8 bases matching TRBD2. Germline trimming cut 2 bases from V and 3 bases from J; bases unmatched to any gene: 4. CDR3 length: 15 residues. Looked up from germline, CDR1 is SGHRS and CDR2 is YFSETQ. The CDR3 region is CASSFGTRVYNEQFF. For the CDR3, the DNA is TGCGCCAGCAGCTTCGGGACTAGGGTCTACAATGAGCAGTTCTTC. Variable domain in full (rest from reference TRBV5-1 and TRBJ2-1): KAGVTQTPRYLIKTRGQQVTLSCSPISGHRSVSWYQQTPGQGLQFLFEYFSETQRNKGNFPGRFSGRQFSNSRSEMNVSTLELGDSALYLCASSFGTRVYNEQFFGPGTRLTVL.

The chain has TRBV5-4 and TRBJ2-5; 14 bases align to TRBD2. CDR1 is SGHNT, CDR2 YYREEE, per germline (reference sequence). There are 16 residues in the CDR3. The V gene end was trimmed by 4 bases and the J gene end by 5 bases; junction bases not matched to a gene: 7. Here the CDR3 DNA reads TGTGCCAGCAGCCCGACTAGCGGGGGGGCGTTGGAGACCCAGTACTTC. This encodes CASSPTSGGALETQYF.

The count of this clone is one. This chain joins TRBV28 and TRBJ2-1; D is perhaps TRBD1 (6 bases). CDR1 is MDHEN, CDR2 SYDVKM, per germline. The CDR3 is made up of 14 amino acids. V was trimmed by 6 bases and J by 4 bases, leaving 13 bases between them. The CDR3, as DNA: TGTGCCAGCAGCCTCGGGACAAATTACAATGAGCAGTTCTTC. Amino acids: CASSLGTNYNEQFF.

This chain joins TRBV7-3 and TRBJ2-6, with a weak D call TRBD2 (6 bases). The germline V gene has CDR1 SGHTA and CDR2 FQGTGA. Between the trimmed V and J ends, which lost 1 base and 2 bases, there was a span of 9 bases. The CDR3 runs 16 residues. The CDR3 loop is CASSLIGGAGANVLTF. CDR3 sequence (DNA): TGTGCCAGCAGCTTAATCGGGGGTGCTGGGGCCAACGTCCTGACTTTC.

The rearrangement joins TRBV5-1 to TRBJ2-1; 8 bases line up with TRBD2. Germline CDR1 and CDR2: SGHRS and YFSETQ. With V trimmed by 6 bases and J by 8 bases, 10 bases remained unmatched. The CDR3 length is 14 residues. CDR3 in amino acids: CASNPGLGDYEQFF. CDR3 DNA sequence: TGCGCCAGCAACCCGGGACTAGGAGACTATGAGCAGTTCTTC.